These T cell receptor beta chains were read from a single sample in a study of T cell changes during pregnancy in multiple sclerosis. Repertoires were generated with immunoSEQ multiplex PCR, while TCRdb's copy carries only in-frame clones and drops some. The repertoire consists of about 28,000 clones, with about 91% occurring once and the leading ten covering 0.6% to 0.9%. Sequencing used CD4+ T cells from peripheral blood mononuclear cells, obtained in the first trimester of pregnancy. The receptors shown here come from a female donor in good health, enrolled as a control in a pregnancy study. The CDR3 runs from the conserved cysteine through the conserved F or W. A D gene is named only where the DNA matches it firmly. Clone size, where shown, is once, few, many, or a class for clones that have expanded.

J gene: TRBJ2-5; clone size: .; CDR3 length: 13; V gene: TRBV2; D gene: TRBD2; CDR3 protein: CASIPGGIETQYF; CDR3 DNA: TGTGCCAGCATCCCGGGAGGGATCGAGACCCAGTACTTC
J gene: TRBJ1-2; clone size: .; CDR3 length: 16; V gene: TRBV28; D gene: .; CDR3 protein: CASSFGSNQGNYGYTF; CDR3 DNA: TGTGCCAGCAGTTTTGGTTCCAATCAGGGTAACTATGGCTACACCTTC
J gene: TRBJ1-1; clone size: .; CDR3 length: 15; V gene: TRBV7-9; D gene: TRBD1; CDR3 protein: CASSLAQGARWEAFF; CDR3 DNA: TGTGCCAGCAGCTTAGCCCAGGGGGCGAGATGGGAAGCTTTCTTT
J gene: TRBJ2-1; clone size: .; CDR3 length: 15; V gene: TRBV2; D gene: .; CDR3 protein: CASSEGRGSYNEQFF; CDR3 DNA: TGTGCCAGCAGTGAGGGCCGAGGGTCCTACAATGAGCAGTTCTTC
J gene: TRBJ1-4; clone size: .; CDR3 length: 14; V gene: TRBV19; D gene: .; CDR3 protein: CASSMSSTNEKLFF; CDR3 DNA: TGTGCCAGTAGTATGAGTTCAACTAATGAAAAACTGTTTTTT
J gene: TRBJ1-6; clone size: .; CDR3 length: 16; V gene: TRBV14; D gene: .; CDR3 protein: CASSTRTGTGNSPLHF; CDR3 DNA: TGTGCCAGCAGTACACGCACAGGGACGGGGAATTCACCCCTCCACTTT
J gene: TRBJ2-7; clone size: .; CDR3 length: 12; V gene: TRBV5-6; D gene: .; CDR3 protein: CASSASRYEQYF; CDR3 DNA: TGTGCCAGCAGCGCCTCTCGGTACGAGCAGTACTTC
J gene: TRBJ1-2; clone size: .; CDR3 length: 14; V gene: TRBV6-5; D gene: TRBD1; CDR3 protein: CASSYGTGLYGYTF; CDR3 DNA: TGTGCCAGCAGTTACGGGACAGGCCTCTATGGCTACACCTTC
J gene: TRBJ1-3; clone size: .; CDR3 length: 17; V gene: TRBV4-3; D gene: TRBD1; CDR3 protein: CASSQAGQTFSGNTIYF; CDR3 DNA: TGCGCCAGCAGCCAAGCGGGACAGACCTTCTCTGGAAACACCATATATTTT
J gene: TRBJ2-7; clone size: few; CDR3 length: 14; V gene: TRBV5-4; D gene: .; CDR3 protein: CASSLQGISYEQYF; CDR3 DNA: TGTGCCAGCAGCTTGCAGGGGATTTCCTACGAGCAGTACTTC
J gene: TRBJ2-2; clone size: .; CDR3 length: 15; V gene: TRBV4-2; D gene: TRBD1; CDR3 protein: CASSQSTGDTGELFF; CDR3 DNA: TGTGCCAGCAGCCAATCCACAGGGGACACCGGGGAGCTGTTTTTT
J gene: TRBJ1-1; clone size: .; CDR3 length: 14; V gene: TRBV7-2; D gene: .; CDR3 protein: CASSPTSFNTEAFF; CDR3 DNA: TGTGCCAGCAGCCCCACTAGTTTTAACACTGAAGCTTTCTTT
J gene: TRBJ2-7; clone size: .; CDR3 length: 14; V gene: TRBV5-1; D gene: .; CDR3 protein: CASSRTGSSYEQYF; CDR3 DNA: TGCGCCAGCAGCCGAACAGGGAGCTCCTACGAGCAGTACTTC
J gene: TRBJ2-7; clone size: .; CDR3 length: 18; V gene: TRBV11-2; D gene: .; CDR3 protein: CASSLGGGFRGAAYEQYF; CDR3 DNA: TGTGCCAGCAGCTTAGGAGGAGGGTTTCGGGGGGCGGCCTACGAGCAGTACTTC
J gene: TRBJ2-7; clone size: .; CDR3 length: 13; V gene: TRBV2; D gene: TRBD1; CDR3 protein: CASRDRGIREQYF; CDR3 DNA: TGTGCCAGCAGGGACAGGGGTATCCGCGAGCAGTACTTC
J gene: TRBJ2-5; clone size: .; CDR3 length: 13; V gene: TRBV6-5; D gene: .; CDR3 protein: CASSYSSPAEWYF; CDR3 DNA: TGTGCCAGCAGTTACTCGTCGCCAGCGGAATGGTACTTC
J gene: TRBJ2-4; clone size: few; CDR3 length: 14; V gene: TRBV6-4; D gene: TRBD2; CDR3 protein: CASSEGGGADIQYF; CDR3 DNA: TGTGCCAGCAGTGAGGGCGGGGGGGCAGACATTCAGTACTTC
J gene: TRBJ1-2; clone size: .; CDR3 length: 14; V gene: TRBV18; D gene: .; CDR3 protein: CASARDPSNYGYTF; CDR3 DNA: TGTGCCAGCGCCAGGGATCCCTCTAACTATGGCTACACCTTC
J gene: TRBJ2-3; clone size: .; CDR3 length: 13; V gene: TRBV11-1; D gene: .; CDR3 protein: CASSFLASDTQYF; CDR3 DNA: TGTGCCAGCAGCTTCCTAGCTTCAGATACGCAGTATTTT
J gene: TRBJ1-4; clone size: once; CDR3 length: 15; V gene: TRBV11-2; D gene: TRBD1; CDR3 protein: CASSPRQGGGEKLFF; CDR3 DNA: TGTGCCAGCAGCCCGCGACAGGGGGGAGGAGAAAAACTGTTTTTT
J gene: TRBJ2-1; clone size: .; CDR3 length: 12; V gene: TRBV30; D gene: .; CDR3 protein: CAWSDRVGEQFF; CDR3 DNA: TGTGCCTGGAGTGACAGGGTTGGTGAGCAGTTCTTC
J gene: TRBJ2-3; clone size: .; CDR3 length: 14; V gene: TRBV6-5; D gene: .; CDR3 protein: CASSYSQGVNTQYF; CDR3 DNA: TGTGCCAGCAGTTACTCCCAGGGTGTAAATACGCAGTATTTT
J gene: TRBJ2-1; clone size: .; CDR3 length: 15; V gene: TRBV7-2; D gene: .; CDR3 protein: CASSLARGSYNEQFF; CDR3 DNA: TGTGCCAGCAGCTTAGCCAGGGGTTCATACAATGAGCAGTTCTTC
J gene: TRBJ2-5; clone size: .; CDR3 length: 16; V gene: TRBV4-2; D gene: TRBD2; CDR3 protein: CASSQDRGGVLETQYF; CDR3 DNA: TGTGCCAGCAGCCAAGACCGGGGGGGGGTCCTAGAGACCCAGTACTTC
J gene: TRBJ2-7; clone size: .; CDR3 length: 12; V gene: TRBV5-1; D gene: .; CDR3 protein: CASSLSLYEQYF; CDR3 DNA: TGCGCCAGCAGCTTGAGCCTGTACGAGCAGTACTTC
J gene: TRBJ1-4; clone size: .; CDR3 length: 14; V gene: TRBV30; D gene: TRBD1; CDR3 protein: CAWSRQGDDEKLFF; CDR3 DNA: TGTGCCTGGAGCCGTCAGGGGGATGATGAAAAACTGTTTTTT
J gene: TRBJ2-5; clone size: .; CDR3 length: 12; V gene: TRBV7-2; D gene: .; CDR3 protein: CASSPQQETQYF; CDR3 DNA: TGTGCCAGCAGCCCCCAACAAGAGACCCAGTACTTC
J gene: TRBJ2-3; clone size: .; CDR3 length: 15; V gene: TRBV2; D gene: TRBD2; CDR3 protein: CASTRGGRNTDTQYF; CDR3 DNA: TGTGCCAGCACACGCGGGGGGAGGAACACAGATACGCAGTATTTT
J gene: TRBJ1-2; clone size: .; CDR3 length: 15; V gene: TRBV7-8; D gene: .; CDR3 protein: CASSLGVTVTYGYTF; CDR3 DNA: TGTGCCAGCAGCTTAGGTGTGACAGTCACCTATGGCTACACCTTC
J gene: TRBJ1-2; clone size: .; CDR3 length: 14; V gene: TRBV5-4; D gene: TRBD1; CDR3 protein: CASSLGDRAPGYTF; CDR3 DNA: TGTGCCAGCAGCTTGGGGGACAGGGCTCCGGGCTACACCTTC
J gene: TRBJ2-4; clone size: .; CDR3 length: 12; V gene: TRBV4-1; D gene: TRBD2; CDR3 protein: CARGTSRHIQYF; CDR3 DNA: TGCGCCAGGGGGACTAGCAGGCACATTCAGTACTTC
J gene: TRBJ2-6; clone size: once; CDR3 length: 18; V gene: TRBV25-1; D gene: .; CDR3 protein: CASSPVETGQSRANVLTF; CDR3 DNA: TGTGCCAGCAGTCCCGTTGAAACTGGACAAAGTCGGGCCAACGTCCTGACTTTC
J gene: TRBJ2-3; clone size: .; CDR3 length: 14; V gene: TRBV10-3; D gene: .; CDR3 protein: CAISPAAETDTQYF; CDR3 DNA: TGTGCCATCAGTCCGGCAGCGGAAACAGATACGCAGTATTTT
J gene: TRBJ2-7; clone size: .; CDR3 length: 13; V gene: TRBV10-3; D gene: TRBD2; CDR3 protein: CAIGSGGNYEQYF; CDR3 DNA: TGTGCCATCGGTAGCGGGGGCAACTACGAGCAGTACTTC
J gene: TRBJ1-5; clone size: .; CDR3 length: 14; V gene: TRBV5-4; D gene: TRBD1; CDR3 protein: CASSSGQGNQPQHF; CDR3 DNA: TGTGCCAGCAGCTCGGGACAGGGGAATCAGCCCCAGCATTTT
J gene: TRBJ2-3; clone size: .; CDR3 length: 16; V gene: TRBV25-1; D gene: TRBD2; CDR3 protein: CASRERTSGGASKKYF; CDR3 DNA: TGTGCCAGCAGGGAGAGGACTAGCGGGGGGGCTTCGAAAAAGTATTTT
J gene: TRBJ1-2; clone size: .; CDR3 length: 15; V gene: TRBV7-2; D gene: TRBD1; CDR3 protein: CASSFDRGISYGYTF; CDR3 DNA: TGTGCCAGCAGCTTCGACAGGGGGATTAGCTATGGCTACACCTTC
J gene: TRBJ1-4; clone size: .; CDR3 length: 15; V gene: TRBV19; D gene: .; CDR3 protein: CASSLRQTTNEKLFF; CDR3 DNA: TGTGCCAGTAGTCTCCGACAGACAACTAATGAAAAACTGTTTTTT
J gene: TRBJ2-5; clone size: .; CDR3 length: 19; V gene: TRBV9; D gene: TRBD2; CDR3 protein: CASSVGLAGEGRPQETQYF; CDR3 DNA: TGTGCCAGCAGCGTAGGGCTAGCGGGGGAGGGTAGACCTCAAGAGACCCAGTACTTC
J gene: TRBJ1-1; clone size: .; CDR3 length: 19; V gene: TRBV7-9; D gene: .; CDR3 protein: CASSLGLLNKPKQNTEAFF; CDR3 DNA: TGTGCCAGCAGCTTAGGACTTCTAAACAAACCTAAACAAAACACTGAAGCTTTCTTT
J gene: TRBJ1-2; clone size: once; CDR3 length: 12; V gene: TRBV28; D gene: .; CDR3 protein: CASSSEGYGYTF; CDR3 DNA: TGTGCCAGCAGCTCCGAGGGTTACGGCTACACCTTC
J gene: TRBJ1-1; clone size: .; CDR3 length: 13; V gene: TRBV6-1; D gene: .; CDR3 protein: CASSEALRAEAFF; CDR3 DNA: TGTGCCAGCAGTGAAGCGCTTAGAGCTGAAGCTTTCTTT
J gene: TRBJ1-3; clone size: once; CDR3 length: 16; V gene: TRBV4-2; D gene: .; CDR3 protein: CASSQDRGGSRNTIYF; CDR3 DNA: TGTGCCAGCAGCCAAGACCGGGGGGGATCGAGAAACACCATATATTTT
J gene: TRBJ2-3; clone size: .; CDR3 length: 18; V gene: TRBV4-3; D gene: .; CDR3 protein: CASSQDGGSGTLADTQYF; CDR3 DNA: TGCGCCAGCAGCCAAGATGGGGGGTCAGGCACCCTTGCAGATACGCAGTATTTT
J gene: TRBJ1-2; clone size: .; CDR3 length: 15; V gene: TRBV19; D gene: .; CDR3 protein: CASSPMGGFYYGYTF; CDR3 DNA: TGTGCCAGTAGTCCCATGGGAGGGTTTTACTATGGCTACACCTTC
J gene: TRBJ1-1; clone size: .; CDR3 length: 16; V gene: TRBV25-1; D gene: TRBD1; CDR3 protein: CASSGRTGFTNTEAFF; CDR3 DNA: TGTGCCAGCAGTGGCCGGACAGGGTTTACCAACACTGAAGCTTTCTTT
J gene: TRBJ2-2; clone size: once; CDR3 length: 13; V gene: TRBV4-3; D gene: .; CDR3 protein: CASSQEGGGELFF; CDR3 DNA: TGCGCCAGCAGCCAAGAGGGGGGAGGGGAGCTGTTTTTT
J gene: TRBJ1-1; clone size: .; CDR3 length: 12; V gene: TRBV30; D gene: .; CDR3 protein: CAWRGDGFEAFF; CDR3 DNA: TGTGCCTGGAGAGGGGATGGATTTGAAGCTTTCTTT
J gene: TRBJ1-1; clone size: .; CDR3 length: 13; V gene: TRBV7-9; D gene: .; CDR3 protein: CASSLEEGTEAFF; CDR3 DNA: TGTGCCAGCAGCTTAGAGGAGGGGACTGAAGCTTTCTTT
J gene: TRBJ2-7; clone size: .; CDR3 length: 11; V gene: TRBV29-1; D gene: .; CDR3 protein: CSVGLSYEQYF; CDR3 DNA: TGCAGCGTTGGTCTATCCTACGAGCAGTACTTC
J gene: TRBJ2-3; clone size: .; CDR3 length: 15; V gene: TRBV7-2; D gene: .; CDR3 protein: CASSLAGLSTDTQYF; CDR3 DNA: TGTGCCAGCAGCTTAGCGGGGCTAAGCACAGATACGCAGTATTTT
J gene: TRBJ1-2; clone size: .; CDR3 length: 15; V gene: TRBV4-1; D gene: .; CDR3 protein: CASSPRSGVIGGYTF; CDR3 DNA: TGCGCCAGCAGCCCCCGCTCGGGTGTAATAGGTGGCTACACCTTC
J gene: TRBJ1-2; clone size: .; CDR3 length: 13; V gene: TRBV4-1; D gene: .; CDR3 protein: CASSQDRAYGYTF; CDR3 DNA: TGCGCCAGCAGCCAAGACAGGGCCTATGGCTACACCTTC